Listed below are T cell receptor beta chains from one sample, sequenced in a study of T-cell memory formation after mild COVID-19. TCRdb fed the 5' RACE reads into MiXCR, producing one record per CDR3 protein. This table holds around 200,000 distinct CDR3 sequences, about 10% found once. The material sequenced was PBMCs or a T cell subset sorted from them (not recorded which). These receptors were obtained from a man younger than 30 who had mild COVID-19 (a few samples of this study predate the infection). Cell type and time point are not known. CDR3s include the opening cysteine and the closing phenylalanine or tryptophan. D genes are given only for firm matches. Rows may omit the clone size; those that give it use once, few, many or a size class.

clone_size | j_call | d_call | v_call | cdr3_aa | cdr3_nt
. | TRBJ2-5 | . | TRBV15 | CATTPGQGRNGETQYF | TGTGCCACCACCCCCGGTCAGGGTAGGAATGGGGAGACCCAGTACTTC
. | TRBJ1-5 | . | TRBV29-1 | CSVQDSFNQPQHF | TGCAGCGTGCAGGACAGTTTCAATCAGCCCCAGCATTTT
. | TRBJ1-4 | . | TRBV18 | CASSPRLAATNEKLFF | TGTGCCAGCTCACCTAGGCTCGCAGCAACTAATGAAAAACTGTTTTTT
. | TRBJ2-1 | . | TRBV25-1 | CASSGPWGENLYNEQFF | TGTGCCAGCAGTGGACCTTGGGGGGAGAATCTCTACAATGAGCAGTTCTTC
. | TRBJ1-6 | . | TRBV11-2 | CATQPLDSPLHF | TGTGCCACACAGCCCCTGGATTCACCCCTCCACTTT
. | TRBJ2-7 | . | TRBV3-1 | CASSNWLSSYEQYF | TGTGCCAGCAGCAACTGGCTAAGCTCCTACGAGCAGTACTTC
few | TRBJ1-5 | . | TRBV11-2 | CASSLGGKDQPQHF | TGTGCCAGCAGCCTTGGGGGAAAGGATCAGCCCCAGCATTTT
. | TRBJ1-1 | . | TRBV5-1 | CASSFDTENTEAFF | TGCGCCAGCAGCTTCGACACCGAGAACACTGAAGCTTTCTTT
few | TRBJ2-5 | TRBD2 | TRBV5-1 | CASSLAGTRKETQYF | TGCGCCAGCAGCTTGGCCGGGACTAGGAAAGAGACCCAGTACTTC
. | TRBJ2-2 | TRBD1 | TRBV7-6 | CASSPWTGIGELFF | TGTGCCAGCAGCCCGTGGACAGGGATCGGGGAGCTGTTTTTT
few | TRBJ2-5 | . | TRBV9 | CASSVRVGPETQYF | TGTGCCAGCAGCGTAAGGGTGGGGCCAGAGACCCAGTACTTC
few | TRBJ1-1 | TRBD1 | TRBV7-9 | CASSLGQGGNTEAFF | TGTGCCAGCAGCTTAGGTCAGGGGGGGAACACTGAAGCTTTCTTT
. | TRBJ1-1 | . | TRBV6-1 | CASSITQEGGAFF | TGTGCCAGCAGTATTACCCAGGAGGGGGGAGCTTTCTTT
many | TRBJ2-5 | . | TRBV7-3 | CASSPSGQETQYF | TGTGCCAGCAGCCCAAGCGGCCAAGAGACCCAGTACTTC
. | TRBJ2-1 | . | TRBV11-1 | CASSSRSLGVYNEQFF | TGTGCCAGCAGCTCCCGGAGCCTCGGGGTCTACAATGAGCAGTTCTTC
. | TRBJ2-3 | . | TRBV9 | CASSLALRSTDTQYF | TGTGCCAGCAGCTTGGCACTAAGATCCACAGATACGCAGTATTTT
. | TRBJ2-1 | TRBD1 | TRBV20-1 | CSARTGQRDYNEQFF | TGCAGTGCTAGAACGGGACAGAGAGACTACAATGAGCAGTTCTTC
. | TRBJ2-4 | . | TRBV12-3/TRBV12-4 | CASSLKEGVAKNIQYF | TGTGCCAGCAGTTTAAAGGAGGGGGTAGCCAAAAACATTCAGTACTTC
. | TRBJ1-3 | . | TRBV20-1 | CSAREGGGTIYF | TGCAGTGCTAGAGAGGGAGGAGGAACCATATATTTT
few | TRBJ2-3 | . | TRBV7-2 | CASSFYMPSTDTQYF | TGTGCCAGCAGCTTTTATATGCCTAGCACAGATACGCAGTATTTT
few | TRBJ2-5 | . | TRBV7-8 | CASSLGSEGKETQYF | TGTGCCAGCAGCTTAGGATCAGAGGGAAAGGAGACCCAGTACTTC
few | TRBJ1-4 | TRBD1 | TRBV5-1 | CASSLASGQGYNEKLFF | TGCGCCAGCAGCTTGGCCAGCGGACAGGGGTATAATGAAAAACTGTTTTTT
. | TRBJ1-1 | . | TRBV10-3 | CAISRGSLFYAFF | TGTGCCATCAGTAGGGGATCACTTTTTTACGCTTTCTTT
few | TRBJ1-2 | . | TRBV14 | CASSQDYRASYGYTF | TGTGCCAGCAGCCAAGATTACAGGGCATCCTATGGCTACACCTTC
many | TRBJ2-5 | TRBD1 | TRBV24-1 | CATSENRGETQYF | TGTGCCACCAGTGAGAACAGGGGGGAGACCCAGTACTTC
few | TRBJ2-2 | . | TRBV4-3 | CASSQEQPNTGELFF | TGCGCCAGCAGCCAAGAACAGCCTAACACCGGGGAGCTGTTTTTT
. | TRBJ2-5 | TRBD2 | TRBV14 | CASSSLAGRQETQYF | TGTGCCAGCAGCTCCCTAGCGGGGAGGCAAGAGACCCAGTACTTC
many | TRBJ2-6 | . | TRBV6-5 | CASSGASGANVLTF | TGTGCCAGCAGCGGGGCCTCTGGGGCCAACGTCCTGACTTTC
. | TRBJ1-1 | TRBD1 | TRBV9 | CASSSQGGDTEAFF | TGTGCCAGCAGCTCTCAGGGGGGGGACACTGAAGCTTTCTTT
. | TRBJ1-3 | . | TRBV14 | CASSREAGNTIYF | TGTGCCAGCAGCCGGGAGGCTGGAAACACCATATATTTT
few | TRBJ1-4 | . | TRBV5-1 | CASSLGNGGEEKLFF | TGCGCCAGCAGCTTGGGGAACGGGGGTGAGGAAAAACTGTTTTTT
. | TRBJ2-2 | . | TRBV11-3 | CASTTVAETGELFF | TGTGCCAGCACTACAGTGGCGGAAACCGGGGAGCTGTTTTTT
few | TRBJ1-1 | . | TRBV7-2 | CASSQQGLNTEAFF | TGTGCCAGCAGCCAACAGGGACTGAACACTGAAGCTTTCTTT
. | TRBJ2-1 | . | TRBV7-2 | CASSFRVNEQFF | TGTGCCAGCAGCTTCCGGGTTAATGAGCAGTTCTTC
few | TRBJ2-3 | TRBD1 | TRBV7-9 | CASTRRQGDDTQYF | TGTGCCAGCACCAGACGACAGGGCGACGATACGCAGTATTTT
. | TRBJ1-1 | . | TRBV12-3/TRBV12-4 | CASRETGTGVNTEAFF | TGTGCCAGCAGAGAGACCGGGACGGGTGTAAACACTGAAGCTTTCTTT
. | TRBJ2-7 | . | TRBV5-1 | CSSSSLGSRYEQYF | TGCTCCAGCAGCAGCCTAGGGAGCCGCTACGAGCAGTACTTC
few | TRBJ1-6 | TRBD1 | TRBV9 | CASSGGQGFSPLHF | TGTGCCAGCAGCGGGGGACAGGGGTTTTCACCCCTCCACTTT
few | TRBJ2-1 | . | TRBV18 | CASSPPVSRNYNEQFF | TGTGCCAGCTCACCACCGGTAAGCAGAAACTACAATGAGCAGTTCTTC
. | TRBJ1-2 | . | TRBV7-2 | CASSAGGSCTF | TGTGCCAGCAGCGCCGGCGGGTCGTGCACCTTC
. | TRBJ2-3 | TRBD2 | TRBV12-3/TRBV12-4 | CASSSPSRGASTDTQYF | TGTGCCAGCAGTTCACCCTCGCGGGGGGCCAGCACAGATACGCAGTATTTT
. | TRBJ1-2 | . | TRBV7-2 | CASSLTGLLIDGYTF | TGTGCCAGCAGTTTAACAGGGCTCCTAATAGATGGCTACACCTTC